This T cell receptor (beta chain) derives from a study of blood T cell repertoires in COVID-19. In the study overall: Material from acute and convalescent COVID-19 was sourced from the United States, Italy and Spain. The analysed material was cDNA or gDNA that came from T cells, B-cell-depleted T cells, or PBMCs.

This clone was counted once. In the study's own analysis: Amplification of reference gene primers provided the estimated nucleated cell counts. The assay was immunoSEQ multiplex PCR, and TCRdb's table has in-frame clones only and misses some. V, J and clone size were drawn from that table, and D and trimming were deduced from the DNA. This sample has under 300,000 clones; about 82% occur once, and the top ten carry more than 9%. Per germline, CDR1 LNHDA and CDR2 SQIVND (reference sequence). V lost 5 bases to trimming and J lost 4 bases, with 11 bases between them. This CDR3 region has 14 residues. The origin of this receptor is an elderly man with acute or convalescent COVID-19. Sequenced input: peripheral blood. The chain carries TRBV19 and TRBJ1-4; D is ambiguous. CDR3 loop: CASSSAGFNEKLFF. The CDR3 nucleotides are TGTGCCAGTAGTTCGGCGGGGTTTAATGAAAAACTGTTTTTT.